The 9 T cell receptor beta chains in this list originate from one sample, sequenced in a study of blood T cell repertoires in COVID-19. Measured with immunoSEQ multiplex PCR; TCRdb has only the in-frame clones, and not every one. The sample shows some 120,000 clones, approximately 88% of them seen only once. Source material: peripheral blood. These receptors were obtained from a woman younger than 45 who had recovered from COVID-19.

Concerning this clone itself: At the DNA level, this CDR3 is encoded by other sequences in the same sample as well. V usage is TRBV27 and J usage is TRBJ1-2; no definite D call. V lost 2 bases and J lost 0, with 7 bases in between. Germline V lookup: CDR1 MNHEY, CDR2 SMNVEV (reference sequence). The CDR3 is made up of 14 amino acids. Written as DNA, the CDR3 is TGTGCCAGCAGTTTAGGCGGGGCTAACTATGGCTACACCTTC. Amino acid sequence: CASSLGGANYGYTF.

This rearrangement joins TRBV5-1 to TRBJ1-2, with 9 nucleotides matching TRBD1. The CDR3 loop spans 13 amino acids. J gave up 8 bases and V 3 bases, and 5 bases lay outside the gene matches. CDR1 is SGHRS, CDR2 YFSETQ, per germline. For the CDR3, the DNA is TGCGCCAGCAGCTACACAGGGGGCGGAGGCTACACCTTC. Residues: CASSYTGGGGYTF. Full variable domain (remainder filled in from reference TRBV5-1 and TRBJ1-2): KAGVTQTPRYLIKTRGQQVTLSCSPISGHRSVSWYQQTPGQGLQFLFEYFSETQRNKGNFPGRFSGRQFSNSRSEMNVSTLELGDSALYLCASSYTGGGGYTFGSGTRLTVV.

This chain connects TRBV5-4 to TRBJ2-1; D call uncertain. This CDR3 contains 15 residues. The V gene's germline CDR1 is SGHNT and CDR2 YYREEE (reference sequence). V dropped 0 bases and J dropped 1 base, with 8 bases sitting between them. The DNA of the CDR3 is TGTGCCAGCAGCTTGGAGGCTAGGTCCTACAATGAGCAGTTCTTC. It translates to CASSLEARSYNEQFF.

The genes are TRBV29-1 and TRBJ2-2; D is perhaps TRBD1 (6 bases). The CDR3 loop spans 13 amino acids. The V end was cut by 6 bases, the J end by 5 bases, with 13 bases between. Germline lookup yields CDR1 SQVTM and CDR2 ANQGSEA. CDR3 DNA: TGCAGCGTCGGGCAGGGGCAGACCGGGGAGCTGTTTTTT. It is translated as CSVGQGQTGELFF.

V is TRBV7-3 and J is TRBJ2-1, with a weak D call TRBD1 (5 bases). The CDR3 spans 16 residues. Trimming pared 2 bases from V and 3 bases from J, leaving 14 bases between. The germline CDR1 and CDR2 sequences are SGHTA and FQGTGA. Written as DNA, the CDR3 is TGTGCCAGCAGCTTAGGGGTGGGGCAGCACTACAATGAGCAGTTCTTC. It codes for CASSLGVGQHYNEQFF.

The genes are TRBV5-1 and TRBJ2-1; tentative D call: TRBD2 (6 bases). The CDR3 sequence is 14 residues long. Germline loops: CDR1 SGHRS, CDR2 YFSETQ. V was trimmed by 4 bases and J by 4 bases, leaving 12 bases between them. The CDR3 loop is CASSLRDSYNEQFF. The CDR3 coding sequence is TGCGCCAGCAGCCTCCGGGACTCTTACAATGAGCAGTTCTTC.

The gene calls are TRBV7-3 and TRBJ2-2; weak D call: TRBD1 (5 bases). The CDR3 sequence is 14 residues long. CDR1 is SGHTA and CDR2 is FQGTGA in the germline V gene. V lost 5 bases to trimming and J lost 5 bases, with 12 bases between them. DNA of the CDR3: TGTGCCAGCAGCCCCGACAGTAAGACCGGGGAGCTGTTTTTT. Translating it yields CASSPDSKTGELFF.

The CDR3 sequence: CASGSAGTAYNEKLFF. CDR3 bases: TGTGCTAGTGGTTCGGCCGGGACAGCTTATAATGAAAAACTGTTTTTT. V gene TRBV12-5 combines with J gene TRBJ1-4, with TRBD1 matching 7 bases. The germline CDR1 and CDR2 sequences are LGHNT and FRNRAP. J gave up 4 bases and V 4 bases, and 9 bases lay outside the gene matches. The CDR3 sequence is 16 residues long.

This sequence joins TRBV2 and TRBJ1-1, with 9 bases aligning to TRBD1. This CDR3 is 15 amino acids long. Germline V gene data show CDR1 as SNHLY and CDR2 as FYNNEI. Trimming removed 5 bases from V and 0 bases from J; junction bases left unmatched: 4. As DNA, the CDR3 is TGTGCCAGCAGTTTACAGGGGGCCTTGAACACTGAAGCTTTCTTT. Its protein product is CASSLQGALNTEAFF. Full variable domain (missing parts from reference TRBV2 and TRBJ1-1): EPEVTQTPSHQVTQMGQEVILRCVPISNHLYFYWYRQILGQKVEFLVSFYNNEISEKSEIFDDQFSVERPDGSNFTLKIRSTKLEDSAMYFCASSLQGALNTEAFFGQGTRLTVV.